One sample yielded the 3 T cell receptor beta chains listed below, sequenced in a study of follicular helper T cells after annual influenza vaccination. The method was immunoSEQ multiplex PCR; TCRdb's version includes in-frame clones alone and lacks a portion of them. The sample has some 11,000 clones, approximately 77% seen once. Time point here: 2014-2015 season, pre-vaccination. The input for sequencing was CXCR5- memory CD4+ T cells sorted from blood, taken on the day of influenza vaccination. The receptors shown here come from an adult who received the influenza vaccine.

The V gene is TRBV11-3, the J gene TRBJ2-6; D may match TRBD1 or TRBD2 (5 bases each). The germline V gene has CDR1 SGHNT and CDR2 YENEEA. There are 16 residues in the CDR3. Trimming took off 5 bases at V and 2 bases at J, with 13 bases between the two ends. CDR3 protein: CASSPGRGPGANVLTF. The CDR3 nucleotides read TGTGCCAGCAGCCCCGGTCGGGGACCTGGGGCCAACGTCCTGACTTTC.

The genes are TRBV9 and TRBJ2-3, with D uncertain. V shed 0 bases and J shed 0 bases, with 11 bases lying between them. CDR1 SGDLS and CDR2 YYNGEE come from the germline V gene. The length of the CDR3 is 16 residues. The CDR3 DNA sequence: TGTGCCAGCAGCGTAGTTGGGTCAGCGAGCACAGATACGCAGTATTTT. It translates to CASSVVGSASTDTQYF.

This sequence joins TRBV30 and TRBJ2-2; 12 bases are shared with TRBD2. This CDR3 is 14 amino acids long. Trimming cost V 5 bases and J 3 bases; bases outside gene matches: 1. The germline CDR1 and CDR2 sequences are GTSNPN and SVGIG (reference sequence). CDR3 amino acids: CAWGLAGYTGELFF. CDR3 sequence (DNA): TGTGCCTGGGGACTAGCGGGATACACCGGGGAGCTGTTTTTT.